This TCR beta chain was recovered during a study of patients and donors after allogeneic stem cell transplantation. MiXCR, run by TCRdb on the RT-PCR reads, gives a single entry per CDR3 protein. The table lists roughly 230,000 distinct CDR3 sequences, around an eighth of them singletons. The ends lost 4 bases at V and 7 bases at J; junction bases unmatched: 11. Germline V gene lookup returns CDR1 SGHNT and CDR2 YYREEE (reference sequence). This CDR3 contains 15 residues. V and J are TRBV5-4 and TRBJ2-7; TRBD2 matches at 10 bases. What was sequenced was blood, either unsorted or a sorted T cell fraction (not recorded which). This sequence originates from a human donor who was either an allogeneic HSCT recipient or a stem cell or donor lymphocyte infusion donor (not recorded which). It is not recorded whose cells these are; they may come from a transplant donor. CDR3 bases: TGTGCCAGCAGCCCGGCGAAGCGGGGGGGCGGGGAGCAGTACTTC. This gives the protein CASSPAKRGGGEQYF.